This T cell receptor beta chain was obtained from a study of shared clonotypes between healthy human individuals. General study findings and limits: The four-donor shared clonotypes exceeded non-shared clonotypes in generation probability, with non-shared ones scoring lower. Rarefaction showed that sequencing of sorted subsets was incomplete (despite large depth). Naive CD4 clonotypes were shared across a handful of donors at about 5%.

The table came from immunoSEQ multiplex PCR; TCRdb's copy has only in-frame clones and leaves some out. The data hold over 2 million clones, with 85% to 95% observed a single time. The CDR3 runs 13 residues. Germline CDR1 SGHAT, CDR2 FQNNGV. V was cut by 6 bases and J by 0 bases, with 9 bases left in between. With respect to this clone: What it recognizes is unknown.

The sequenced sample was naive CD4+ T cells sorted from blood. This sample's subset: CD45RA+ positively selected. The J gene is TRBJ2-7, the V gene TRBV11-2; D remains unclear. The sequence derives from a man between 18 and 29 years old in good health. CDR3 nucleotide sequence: TGTGCCAGCAGAAGAGAAAGCTCCTACGAGCAGTACTTC. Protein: CASRRESSYEQYF.